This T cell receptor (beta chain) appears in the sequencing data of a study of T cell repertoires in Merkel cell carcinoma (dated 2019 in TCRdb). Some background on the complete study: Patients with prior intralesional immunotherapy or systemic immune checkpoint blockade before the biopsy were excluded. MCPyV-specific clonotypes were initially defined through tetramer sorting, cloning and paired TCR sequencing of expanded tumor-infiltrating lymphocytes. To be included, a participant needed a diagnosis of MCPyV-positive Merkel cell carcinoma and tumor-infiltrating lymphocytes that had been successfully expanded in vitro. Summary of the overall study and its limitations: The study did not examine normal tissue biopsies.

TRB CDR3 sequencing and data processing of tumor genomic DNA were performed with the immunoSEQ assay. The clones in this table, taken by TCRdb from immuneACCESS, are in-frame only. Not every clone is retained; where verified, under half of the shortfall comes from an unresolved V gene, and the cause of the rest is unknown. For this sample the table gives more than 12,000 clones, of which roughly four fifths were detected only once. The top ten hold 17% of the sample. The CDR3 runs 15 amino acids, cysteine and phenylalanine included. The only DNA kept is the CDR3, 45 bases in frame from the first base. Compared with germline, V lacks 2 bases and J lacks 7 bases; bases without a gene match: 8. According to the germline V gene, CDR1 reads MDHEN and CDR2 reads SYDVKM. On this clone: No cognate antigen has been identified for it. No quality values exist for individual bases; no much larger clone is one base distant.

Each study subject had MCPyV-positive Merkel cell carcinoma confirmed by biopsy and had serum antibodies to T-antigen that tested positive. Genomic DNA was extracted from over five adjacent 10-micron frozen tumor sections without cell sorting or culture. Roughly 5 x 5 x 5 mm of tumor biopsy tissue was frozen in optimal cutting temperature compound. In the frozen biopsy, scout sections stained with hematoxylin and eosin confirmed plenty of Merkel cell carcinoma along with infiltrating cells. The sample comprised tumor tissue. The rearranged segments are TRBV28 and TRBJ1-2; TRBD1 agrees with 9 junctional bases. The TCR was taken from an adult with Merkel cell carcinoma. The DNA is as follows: TGTGCCAGCAGTTTAGGGGGACAGGGAGTCGGTGGCTACACCTTC. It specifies CASSLGGQGVGGYTF.